These T cell receptor beta chains were read from a single sample in a study of early T cells in non-severe SARS-CoV-2 infection. One entry per CDR3 protein, called by TCRdb with MiXCR from the 5' RACE reads. The sample holds under 30,000 distinct CDR3 sequences; 4.5% to 7% are singletons and the top ten take roughly 2.5%. Sequencing input: whole blood. The receptor set was obtained from an adult who was a healthcare worker with PCR-confirmed SARS-CoV-2 infection or an uninfected control (not recorded which). Both conserved end residues are part of each CDR3. Some rows mark clone size as missing; the rest say once, few, many or name a class of expanded clone.

clone_size: many
v_call: TRBV20-1
cdr3_length: 13
cdr3_aa: CSAWPGHRGGYTF

clone_size: medium-sized
v_call: TRBV28
cdr3_length: 18
cdr3_aa: CASSLAGTGGFELTGYTF

clone_size: few
v_call: TRBV7-6
cdr3_length: 17
cdr3_aa: CASSSKNGPGLTGELFF

clone_size: many
v_call: TRBV11-2
cdr3_length: 12
cdr3_aa: CASSLFANEQFF

clone_size: NA
v_call: TRBV9
cdr3_length: 15
cdr3_aa: CASSARTGSYNEQFF

clone_size: few
v_call: TRBV9
cdr3_length: 17
cdr3_aa: CASSSPRGGGDTGELFF

clone_size: many
v_call: TRBV10-2
cdr3_length: 13
cdr3_aa: CASWGSGSYEQYF

clone_size: NA
v_call: TRBV15
cdr3_length: 17
cdr3_aa: CATSRDQRSALYNEQFF

clone_size: many
v_call: TRBV29-1
cdr3_length: 13
cdr3_aa: CSVWGTFTDTQYF

clone_size: medium-sized
v_call: TRBV5-1
cdr3_length: 15
cdr3_aa: CASSFGDRAYNEQFF

clone_size: many
v_call: TRBV6-5
cdr3_length: 13
cdr3_aa: CASSYSKNTEAFF

clone_size: NA
v_call: TRBV15
cdr3_length: 15
cdr3_aa: CATSRDGTENEKLFF

clone_size: NA
v_call: TRBV29-1
cdr3_length: 13
cdr3_aa: CSVEGVRVHGYTF

clone_size: many
v_call: TRBV12-2
cdr3_length: 14
cdr3_aa: CASRSSGGNTEAFF

clone_size: many
v_call: TRBV20-1
cdr3_length: 13
cdr3_aa: CSASDGPNYGYTF

clone_size: many
v_call: TRBV19
cdr3_length: 18
cdr3_aa: CASTGYRGGPPNTGELFF

clone_size: few
v_call: TRBV4-1
cdr3_length: 17
cdr3_aa: CASSQGQGAWGNTEAFF

clone_size: many
v_call: TRBV7-9
cdr3_length: 13
cdr3_aa: CASSLDGNQPQHF

clone_size: many
v_call: TRBV2
cdr3_length: 15
cdr3_aa: CASSPWTRADNEQFF

clone_size: NA
v_call: TRBV5-4
cdr3_length: 14
cdr3_aa: CASSFGTANEKLFF

clone_size: NA
v_call: TRBV11-2
cdr3_length: 13
cdr3_aa: CASSKQENTEAFF

clone_size: NA
v_call: TRBV20-1
cdr3_length: 13
cdr3_aa: CSARSSGGEKQFF

clone_size: NA
v_call: TRBV4-3
cdr3_length: 18
cdr3_aa: CASSQDLRQGSVPGELFF

clone_size: many
v_call: TRBV11-2
cdr3_length: 13
cdr3_aa: CASTSGFNNEQFF

clone_size: many
v_call: TRBV7-3
cdr3_length: 13
cdr3_aa: CASSSTGSGEQYF

clone_size: medium-sized
v_call: TRBV5-5
cdr3_length: 17
cdr3_aa: CASSPQTGGSGANVLTF

clone_size: many
v_call: TRBV29-1
cdr3_length: 13
cdr3_aa: CSVEETGTYGYTF

clone_size: few
v_call: TRBV7-9
cdr3_length: 17
cdr3_aa: CASSPRLAGDPYNEQFF

clone_size: many
v_call: TRBV28
cdr3_length: 16
cdr3_aa: CASSPGSLPAGNTIYF

clone_size: NA
v_call: TRBV6-1
cdr3_length: 13
cdr3_aa: CASSERQPPEQYF

clone_size: few
v_call: TRBV27
cdr3_length: 13
cdr3_aa: CASSLRTPNEQFF

clone_size: NA
v_call: TRBV28
cdr3_length: 15
cdr3_aa: CASSLESAGSTQAFF

clone_size: many
v_call: TRBV7-8
cdr3_length: 15
cdr3_aa: CASSSDPGNYFGYTF

clone_size: few
v_call: TRBV24-1
cdr3_length: 13
cdr3_aa: CATSEPSEDTQYF

clone_size: many
v_call: TRBV12-3/TRBV12-4
cdr3_length: 17
cdr3_aa: CASSFRGQGTPTGELFF

clone_size: NA
v_call: TRBV5-6
cdr3_length: 13
cdr3_aa: CASEENPSYEQYF

clone_size: few
v_call: TRBV19
cdr3_length: 14
cdr3_aa: CASSIDRGSYEQYF

clone_size: many
v_call: TRBV4-1
cdr3_length: 17
cdr3_aa: CASSQVLGLPTTDTQYF

clone_size: NA
v_call: TRBV20-1
cdr3_length: 14
cdr3_aa: CSARDAGGNQPQHF

clone_size: many
v_call: TRBV29-1
cdr3_length: 13
cdr3_aa: CSVADRVNQPQHF

clone_size: many
v_call: TRBV25-1
cdr3_length: 15
cdr3_aa: CASSESGVSSYEQYF

clone_size: few
v_call: TRBV6-6
cdr3_length: 19
cdr3_aa: CASSHPGLDTGSTNEKLFF

clone_size: few
v_call: TRBV5-5
cdr3_length: 14
cdr3_aa: CASSLWGGTGELFF

clone_size: NA
v_call: TRBV12-3/TRBV12-4
cdr3_length: 14
cdr3_aa: CASSPRTAGGGYTF

clone_size: NA
v_call: TRBV5-6
cdr3_length: 15
cdr3_aa: CASSLERRSGNTIYF

clone_size: many
v_call: TRBV7-7
cdr3_length: 13
cdr3_aa: CASSLDPYNEQFF

clone_size: medium-sized
v_call: TRBV7-2
cdr3_length: 15
cdr3_aa: CASSLSRGTNEKLFF

clone_size: few
v_call: TRBV12-3/TRBV12-4
cdr3_length: 12
cdr3_aa: CASSLVRNTIYF

clone_size: few
v_call: TRBV5-1
cdr3_length: 15
cdr3_aa: CASSLRGDGYNEQFF

clone_size: NA
v_call: TRBV27
cdr3_length: 13
cdr3_aa: CASSFPDRHEQYF

clone_size: NA
v_call: TRBV28
cdr3_length: 16
cdr3_aa: CASSPPAAADVGGYTF